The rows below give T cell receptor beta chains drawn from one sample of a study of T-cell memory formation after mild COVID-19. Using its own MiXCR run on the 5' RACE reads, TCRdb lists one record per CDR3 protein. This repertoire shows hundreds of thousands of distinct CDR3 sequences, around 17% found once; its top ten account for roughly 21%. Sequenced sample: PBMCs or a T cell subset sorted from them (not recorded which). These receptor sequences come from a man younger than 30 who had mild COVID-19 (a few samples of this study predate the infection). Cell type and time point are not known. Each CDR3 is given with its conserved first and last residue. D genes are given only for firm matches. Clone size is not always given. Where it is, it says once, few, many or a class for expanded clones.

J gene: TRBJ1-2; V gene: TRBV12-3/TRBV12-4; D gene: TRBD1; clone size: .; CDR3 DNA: TGTGCCAGCGCCCCGGGGACAGCTTATGGCTACACCTTC; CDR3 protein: CASAPGTAYGYTF
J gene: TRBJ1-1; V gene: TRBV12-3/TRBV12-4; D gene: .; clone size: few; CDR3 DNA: TGTGCCACCGCGTCCCCCCCTGAAGCTTTCTTT; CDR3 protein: CATASPPEAFF
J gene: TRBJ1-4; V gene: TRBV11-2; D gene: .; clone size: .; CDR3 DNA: TGTGCCAGCGGCACACGGGGGAGGCCCTTTAGTAATGAAAAACTGTTTTTT; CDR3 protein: CASGTRGRPFSNEKLFF
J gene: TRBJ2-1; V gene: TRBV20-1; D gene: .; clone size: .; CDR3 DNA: TGCAGTGCTAGAGATCCAGCGGAGTCCTACAATGAGCAGTTCTTC; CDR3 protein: CSARDPAESYNEQFF
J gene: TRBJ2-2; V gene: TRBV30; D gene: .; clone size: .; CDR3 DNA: TGTGCCTGGAGTACCGCTGGGGAGCTGTTTTTT; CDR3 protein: CAWSTAGELFF
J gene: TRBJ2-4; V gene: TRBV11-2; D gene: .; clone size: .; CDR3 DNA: TGTGCCAGCAGCTCCCCTCCGGGGAATATAGCCAAAAACATTCAGTACTTC; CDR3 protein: CASSSPPGNIAKNIQYF
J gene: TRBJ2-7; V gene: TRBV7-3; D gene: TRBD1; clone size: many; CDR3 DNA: TGTGCCAGCAGCTGGACAGGGCGGGACGAGCAGTACTTC; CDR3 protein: CASSWTGRDEQYF
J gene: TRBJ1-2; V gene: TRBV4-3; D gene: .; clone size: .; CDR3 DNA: TGCGCCAGCAGCCAAGAGTGGGGGTATGGCTACACCTTC; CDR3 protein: CASSQEWGYGYTF
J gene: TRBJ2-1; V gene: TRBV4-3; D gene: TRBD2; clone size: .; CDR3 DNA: TGCGCCAGCAGCCCTCAGCGGGAGAGCTACAATGAGCAGTTCTTC; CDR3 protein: CASSPQRESYNEQFF
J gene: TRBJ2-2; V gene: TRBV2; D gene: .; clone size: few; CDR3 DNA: TGTGCCAGTCGGACCTCTGGGGAGCTGTTTTTT; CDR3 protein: CASRTSGELFF
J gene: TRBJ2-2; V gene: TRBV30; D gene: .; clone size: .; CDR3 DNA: TGTGCCTGGAGTAGTCAGAACACCGGGGAGCTGTTTTTT; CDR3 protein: CAWSSQNTGELFF
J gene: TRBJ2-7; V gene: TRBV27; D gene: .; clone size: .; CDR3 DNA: TGTGCCAGCAGTTTCAGGGGCCTACCATCCGGCGAGCAGTACTTC; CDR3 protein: CASSFRGLPSGEQYF
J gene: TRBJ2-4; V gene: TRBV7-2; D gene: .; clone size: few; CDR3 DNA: TGTGCCAGCAGCTTAGGGGGGTGGAGGACCAAAAACATTCAGTACTTC; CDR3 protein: CASSLGGWRTKNIQYF
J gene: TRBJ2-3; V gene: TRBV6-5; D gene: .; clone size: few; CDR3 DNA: TGTGCCAGCAGCCGACAGCAAAACACAGATACGCAGTATTTT; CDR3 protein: CASSRQQNTDTQYF
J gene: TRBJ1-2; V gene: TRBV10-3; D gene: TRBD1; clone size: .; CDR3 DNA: TGTGCCATCAGCGGGACAGACGTCTATGGCTACACCTTC; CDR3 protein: CAISGTDVYGYTF
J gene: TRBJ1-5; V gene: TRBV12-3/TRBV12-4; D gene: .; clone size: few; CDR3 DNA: TGTGCCAGCAGTTTATCAGCAGGCAATCAGCCCCAGCATTTT; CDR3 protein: CASSLSAGNQPQHF
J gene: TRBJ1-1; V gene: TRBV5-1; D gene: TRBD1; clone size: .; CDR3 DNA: TGCGCCAGCAGCTCCGAGGGGGGACAGGTGGGAAATGAAGCTTTCTTT; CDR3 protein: CASSSEGGQVGNEAFF
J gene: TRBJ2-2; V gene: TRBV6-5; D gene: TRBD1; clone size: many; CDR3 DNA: TGTGCCAGCAGTTATCGGGACAGGGGTCGCGGGGAGCTGTTTTTT; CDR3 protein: CASSYRDRGRGELFF
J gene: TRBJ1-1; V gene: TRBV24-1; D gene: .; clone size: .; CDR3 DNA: TGTGCCACCAGTGCGGAATCGGGCGCTGAAGCTTTCTTT; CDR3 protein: CATSAESGAEAFF
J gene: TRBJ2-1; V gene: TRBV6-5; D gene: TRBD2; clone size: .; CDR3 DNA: TGTGCCAGCAGTTCCAGGACTAGCACACGTGAGCAGTTCTTC; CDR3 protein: CASSSRTSTREQFF